These T cell receptor beta chains were read from a single sample in a study of cytomegalovirus exposure and HLA in healthy donors. Assay: immunoSEQ multiplex PCR; the TCRdb copy retains only in-frame clones and omits some. Of fewer than 200,000 clones in the sample, roughly 80% were seen once. The sample consisted of PBMCs. All receptors derive from a woman under 30 in good health and CMV-seronegative. The CDR3 runs from the conserved cysteine through the conserved F or W. A D gene is named only where the DNA matches it firmly. Size tells how often a clone was seen (once, few, many) or the class of an expanded clone, and some rows leave it out.

J gene	D gene	V gene	clone size	CDR3 protein	CDR3 DNA
TRBJ2-5	-	TRBV4-1	-	CASSQEPGWETQYF	TGCGCCAGCAGCCAAGAACCAGGGTGGGAGACCCAGTACTTC
TRBJ1-4	TRBD1	TRBV5-1	-	CASSLSGGEKLFF	TGCGCCAGCAGCTTGTCAGGGGGAGAAAAACTGTTTTTT
TRBJ2-2	-	TRBV15	once	CATSRDRGGVAGELFF	TGTGCCACCAGCAGAGATCGTGGAGGGGTAGCCGGGGAGCTGTTTTTT
TRBJ2-7	TRBD2	TRBV5-1	-	CASSFAGVPTYEQYF	TGCGCCAGCAGCTTTGCGGGAGTCCCCACCTACGAGCAGTACTTC
TRBJ2-3	TRBD1	TRBV28	few	CASSLGTGHTDTQYF	TGTGCCAGCAGTTTGGGGACAGGGCACACAGATACGCAGTATTTT
TRBJ2-1	TRBD1	TRBV2	-	CASRVDRANEQFF	TGTGCCAGCAGGGTGGACAGGGCCAATGAGCAGTTCTTC
TRBJ1-4	TRBD1	TRBV5-6	once	CASSRTGAGEKLFF	TGTGCCAGCAGCAGGACAGGGGCCGGGGAAAAACTGTTTTTT
TRBJ2-1	-	TRBV6-5	-	CASSRTVYNEQFF	TGTGCCAGCAGCCGAACAGTGTACAATGAGCAGTTCTTC
TRBJ2-1	-	TRBV27	-	CASFFGGVPLNEQFF	TGTGCCAGTTTCTTTGGTGGAGTGCCCCTCAATGAGCAGTTCTTC
TRBJ2-2	TRBD1	TRBV5-1	-	CASSSSGTGGPTGELFF	TGCGCCAGCAGCTCGTCCGGGACAGGGGGCCCCACCGGGGAGCTGTTTTTT
TRBJ1-5	-	TRBV19	-	CASNGQGSQPQHF	TGTGCCAGTAATGGGCAGGGAAGTCAGCCCCAGCATTTT
TRBJ2-7	TRBD1	TRBV28	-	CASSMDRVSYEQYF	TGTGCCAGCAGTATGGACAGGGTTTCGTACGAGCAGTACTTC
TRBJ2-1	TRBD2	TRBV30	-	CAWSGGRPNEQFF	TGTGCCTGGAGTGGCGGGAGACCCAATGAGCAGTTCTTC
TRBJ2-7	TRBD1	TRBV28	-	CASLTPGQGYEQYF	TGTGCCAGCCTCACTCCCGGACAGGGCTACGAGCAGTACTTC
TRBJ2-2	TRBD1	TRBV2	-	CASSEGDRASGELFF	TGTGCCAGCAGTGAAGGGGACAGGGCATCCGGGGAGCTGTTTTTT
TRBJ1-1	TRBD1	TRBV5-5	few	CASSWKKPTGETEAFF	TGTGCCAGCAGCTGGAAAAAGCCGACAGGGGAAACTGAAGCTTTCTTT
TRBJ2-1	TRBD1	TRBV5-1	-	CASSSAGTAMGNEQFF	TGCGCCAGCAGCTCGGCAGGGACAGCAATGGGGAATGAGCAGTTCTTC
TRBJ1-3	-	TRBV6-5	once	CASSYSSGSGNTIYF	TGTGCCAGCAGTTACTCTTCGGGCTCTGGAAACACCATATATTTT
TRBJ2-5	-	TRBV7-2	-	CASSLGPEETQYF	TGTGCCAGCAGCTTGGGGCCCGAAGAGACCCAGTACTTC
TRBJ2-1	TRBD2	TRBV4-2	-	CASKREEGYNEQFF	TGTGCCAGCAAACGGGAGGAAGGCTACAATGAGCAGTTCTTC
TRBJ2-1	-	TRBV7-9	once	CASSLGASAQVYNEQFF	TGTGCCAGCAGCTTAGGGGCTAGCGCCCAGGTGTACAATGAGCAGTTCTTC
TRBJ1-5	TRBD1	TRBV5-5	-	CASSQGQGVWGQPQHF	TGTGCCAGCAGCCAGGGACAGGGCGTATGGGGTCAGCCCCAGCATTTT
TRBJ2-1	-	TRBV6-5	-	CASNPGGDSDEQFF	TGTGCCAGCAATCCGGGTGGTGATAGTGATGAGCAGTTCTTC
TRBJ2-5	-	TRBV11-2	-	CASSLDGPGGATQYF	TGTGCCAGCAGCTTAGATGGCCCGGGCGGGGCGACCCAGTACTTC
TRBJ1-2	-	TRBV29-1	-	CSVEGMGQYGYTF	TGCAGCGTTGAAGGGATGGGCCAATATGGCTACACCTTC
TRBJ1-3	-	TRBV29-1	-	CSVEAGYTNTIYF	TGCAGCGTTGAAGCAGGTTACACAAACACCATATATTTT
TRBJ2-3	TRBD2	TRBV5-1	few	CASISGISTDTQYF	TGCGCCAGCATCAGCGGGATTAGCACAGATACGCAGTATTTT
TRBJ2-3	-	TRBV9	-	CASSGRDSTDTQYF	TGTGCCAGCAGCGGGAGGGATAGCACAGATACGCAGTATTTT
TRBJ2-4	TRBD1	TRBV7-3	once	CASSFNNRGLAKNIQYF	TGTGCCAGCAGCTTCAATAACAGGGGGCTTGCCAAAAACATTCAGTACTTC
TRBJ1-4	-	TRBV28	-	CASSTFSETRGKLFF	TGTGCCAGCAGTACATTTTCCGAAACCCGAGGGAAACTGTTTTTT
TRBJ2-1	-	TRBV19	-	CASSPQLVPYNEQFF	TGTGCCAGTAGTCCACAACTAGTTCCTTACAATGAGCAGTTCTTC
TRBJ1-1	TRBD1	TRBV7-9	-	CASSGSGTGESEAFF	TGTGCCAGCAGCGGATCCGGGACAGGGGAGTCTGAAGCTTTCTTT
TRBJ1-1	-	TRBV5-1	-	CASRSSTGTNTEAFF	TGCGCCAGCAGGTCCTCCACAGGGACCAACACTGAAGCTTTCTTT
TRBJ2-2	-	TRBV9	-	CASSALSAAGAGELFF	TGTGCCAGCAGCGCCCTCTCGGCGGCAGGGGCCGGGGAGCTGTTTTTT
TRBJ2-1	-	TRBV4-2	few	CASSQDLDRGTYNEQFF	TGTGCCAGCAGCCAAGATCTGGACCGGGGGACCTACAATGAGCAGTTCTTC
TRBJ2-1	TRBD2	TRBV4-1	-	CASSQTSGKNNEQFF	TGCGCCAGCAGCCAAACTAGCGGGAAGAACAATGAGCAGTTCTTC
TRBJ1-4	TRBD1	TRBV28	-	CASTGTGSEKLFF	TGTGCCAGCACCGGGACAGGGAGTGAAAAACTGTTTTTT
TRBJ2-1	TRBD2	TRBV7-3	-	CASSVRSGTSGGYNEQFF	TGTGCCAGCAGCGTGAGATCCGGGACTAGCGGGGGCTACAATGAGCAGTTCTTC
TRBJ2-7	-	TRBV7-9	-	CASSLAPSEQYF	TGTGCCAGCAGCTTAGCGCCGAGCGAGCAGTACTTC
TRBJ2-7	TRBD1	TRBV27	-	CASSWGTASSYEQYF	TGTGCCAGCAGTTGGGGGACAGCCAGCTCCTACGAGCAGTACTTC
TRBJ2-5	-	TRBV7-6	-	CASSTRLNSQETQYF	TGTGCCAGCAGCACCCGGTTGAACAGCCAAGAGACCCAGTACTTC
TRBJ2-1	-	TRBV11-2	-	CASSLRGRANSYNEQFF	TGTGCCAGCAGCTTAAGAGGGCGGGCGAACTCCTACAATGAGCAGTTCTTC
TRBJ2-2	TRBD1	TRBV6-5	-	CASSLGGDTGELFF	TGTGCCAGCAGCCTAGGGGGCGACACCGGGGAGCTGTTTTTT
TRBJ2-7	-	TRBV15	-	CATSRATTLSGEQYF	TGTGCCACCAGCAGAGCGACCACTCTCTCGGGCGAGCAGTACTTC
TRBJ2-3	TRBD2	TRBV7-6	-	CASSLAEREEGLDTQYF	TGTGCCAGCAGCTTAGCGGAGCGGGAGGAGGGTTTAGATACGCAGTATTTT
TRBJ2-7	-	TRBV5-1	-	CASSLFGSHLYEQYF	TGCGCCAGCAGCTTGTTCGGGAGCCACCTCTACGAGCAGTACTTC
TRBJ2-5	-	TRBV7-2	-	CASSRGLSRSPGGKETQYF	TGTGCCAGCAGCCGTGGGCTGAGCCGCAGTCCAGGAGGAAAAGAGACCCAGTACTTC
TRBJ2-6	TRBD2	TRBV5-4	-	CASSPNPGLKTGANVLTF	TGTGCCAGCAGCCCCAACCCGGGACTAAAGACAGGGGCCAACGTCCTGACTTTC
TRBJ1-3	-	TRBV6-6	-	CACKAGGSGNTIYF	TGTGCCTGCAAGGCCGGGGGCTCTGGAAACACCATATATTTT
TRBJ2-3	TRBD2	TRBV7-8	-	CASTPGLAGGWTDTQYF	TGTGCCAGCACCCCAGGACTAGCGGGAGGTTGGACAGATACGCAGTATTTT
TRBJ2-1	-	TRBV27	-	CASSAPGGDNEQFF	TGTGCCAGCAGTGCTCCAGGAGGGGACAATGAGCAGTTCTTC
TRBJ2-3	TRBD1	TRBV6-5	-	CASSLTGVGDTQYF	TGTGCCAGCAGTCTTACAGGGGTTGGAGATACGCAGTATTTT
TRBJ2-7	-	TRBV27	once	CASSLSAGRSYEQYF	TGTGCCAGCAGTTTATCAGCAGGGAGGTCCTACGAGCAGTACTTC
TRBJ2-1	TRBD2	TRBV7-8	-	CASSLPSGRSLEQFF	TGTGCCAGCAGCTTACCTAGCGGGAGGTCATTGGAGCAGTTCTTC